This TCR beta chain was observed in a study of T cells in narcolepsy. At the level of the study: Patients with NT1 or NT2 and healthy control donors were enrolled. The study's findings and limits: Comparing one patient's CSF and blood CD4+ clonotypes highlighted HCRT- and TRIB2-specific autoreactive clonotypes. Autoreactive clonotypes reportedly recurred in blood of same and different patients, not controls.

Between the trimmed V and J ends, which lost 2 bases and 6 bases, there was a span of 8 bases. This CDR3 contains 13 residues. Germline CDR1 and CDR2: SGHTA and FQGNSA. Clones were read by immunoSEQ multiplex PCR, and TCRdb kept only the in-frame ones, dropping some. This sample has over 7,500 clones, with about 55% found just once. This clone was detected only a few times. Its antigen is not known. V usage is TRBV7-2 and J usage is TRBJ1-5, with D unclear. The sequence was collected from a human donor with narcolepsy. The sequencing input was CD45RA- memory CD8+ T cells from PBMCs. This CDR3 reads CASSLPGAQPQHF. DNA of the CDR3: TGTGCCAGCAGCTTACCTGGCGCTCAGCCCCAGCATTTT.